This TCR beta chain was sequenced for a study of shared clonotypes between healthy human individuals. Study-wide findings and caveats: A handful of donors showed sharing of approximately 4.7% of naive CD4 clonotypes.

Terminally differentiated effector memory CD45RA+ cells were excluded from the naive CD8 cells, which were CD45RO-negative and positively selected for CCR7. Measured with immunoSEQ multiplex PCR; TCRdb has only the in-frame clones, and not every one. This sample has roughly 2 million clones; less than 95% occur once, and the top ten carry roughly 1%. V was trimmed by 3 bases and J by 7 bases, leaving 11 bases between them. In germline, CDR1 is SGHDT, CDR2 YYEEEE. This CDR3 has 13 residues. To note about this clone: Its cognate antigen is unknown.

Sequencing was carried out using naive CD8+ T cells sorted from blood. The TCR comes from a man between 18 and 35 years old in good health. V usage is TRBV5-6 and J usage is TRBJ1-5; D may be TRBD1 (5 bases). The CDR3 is CASSSGNRQPQHF. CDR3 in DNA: TGTGCCAGCAGCTCAGGGAACAGGCAGCCCCAGCATTTT.